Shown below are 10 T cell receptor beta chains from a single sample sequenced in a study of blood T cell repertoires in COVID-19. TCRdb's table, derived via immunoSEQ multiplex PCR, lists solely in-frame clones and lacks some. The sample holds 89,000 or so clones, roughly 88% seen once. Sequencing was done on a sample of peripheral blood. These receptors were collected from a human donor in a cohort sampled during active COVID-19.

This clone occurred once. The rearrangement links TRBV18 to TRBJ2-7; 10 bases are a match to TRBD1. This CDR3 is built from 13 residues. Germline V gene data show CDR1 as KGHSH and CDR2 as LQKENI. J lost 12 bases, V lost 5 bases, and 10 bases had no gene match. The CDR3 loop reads CASSSGTGDVGYF. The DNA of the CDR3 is TGTGCCAGCTCATCGGGGACAGGGGACGTCGGGTACTTC.

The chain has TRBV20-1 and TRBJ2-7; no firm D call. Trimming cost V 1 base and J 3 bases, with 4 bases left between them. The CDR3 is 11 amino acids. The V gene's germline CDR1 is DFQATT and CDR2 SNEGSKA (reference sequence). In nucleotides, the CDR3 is TGCAGTGCTAGAGTCCGCTACGAGCAGTACTTC. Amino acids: CSARVRYEQYF.

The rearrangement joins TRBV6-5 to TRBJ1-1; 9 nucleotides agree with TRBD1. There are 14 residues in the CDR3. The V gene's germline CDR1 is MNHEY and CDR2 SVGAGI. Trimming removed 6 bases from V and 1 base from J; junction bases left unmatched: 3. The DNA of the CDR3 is TGTGCCAGCAGGGGGGACAGGGAGAACACTGAAGCTTTCTTT. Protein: CASRGDRENTEAFF.

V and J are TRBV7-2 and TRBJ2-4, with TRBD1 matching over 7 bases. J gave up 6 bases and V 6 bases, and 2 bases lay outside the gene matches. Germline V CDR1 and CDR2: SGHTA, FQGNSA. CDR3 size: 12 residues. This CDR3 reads CASRGDRNIQYF. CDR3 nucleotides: TGTGCCAGCAGAGGGGACAGAAACATTCAGTACTTC. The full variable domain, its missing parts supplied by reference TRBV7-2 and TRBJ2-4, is GAGVSQSPSNKVTEKGKDVELRCDPISGHTALYWYRQSLGQGLEFLIYFQGNSAPDKSGLPSDRFSAERTGGSVSTLTIQRTQQEDSAVYLCASRGDRNIQYFGAGTRLSVL.

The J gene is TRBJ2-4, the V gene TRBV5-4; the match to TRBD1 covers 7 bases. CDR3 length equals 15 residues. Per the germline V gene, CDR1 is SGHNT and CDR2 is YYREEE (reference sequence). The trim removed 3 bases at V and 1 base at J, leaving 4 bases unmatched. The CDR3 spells CASSYQQGAKNIQYF. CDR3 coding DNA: TGTGCCAGCAGCTACCAACAGGGGGCCAAAAACATTCAGTACTTC.

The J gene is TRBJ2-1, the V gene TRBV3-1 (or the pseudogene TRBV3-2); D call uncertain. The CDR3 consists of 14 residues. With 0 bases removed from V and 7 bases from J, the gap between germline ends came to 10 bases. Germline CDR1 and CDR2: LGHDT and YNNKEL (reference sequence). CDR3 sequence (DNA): TGTGCCAGCAGCCAAGAATTTGTCGGGAATGAGCAGTTCTTC. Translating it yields CASSQEFVGNEQFF.

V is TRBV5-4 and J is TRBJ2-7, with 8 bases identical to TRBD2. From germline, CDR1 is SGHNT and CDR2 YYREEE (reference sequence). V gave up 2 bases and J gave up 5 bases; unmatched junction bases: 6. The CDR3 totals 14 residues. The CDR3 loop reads CASSFEREQHEQYF. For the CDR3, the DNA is TGTGCCAGCAGCTTTGAGCGGGAGCAACACGAGCAGTACTTC.

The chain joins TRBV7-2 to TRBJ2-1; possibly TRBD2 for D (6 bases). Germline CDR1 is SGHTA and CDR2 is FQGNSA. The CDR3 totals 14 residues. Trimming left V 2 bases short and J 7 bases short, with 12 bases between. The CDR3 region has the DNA TGTGCCAGCAGCTTACGGGGGATTTCTAATGAGCAGTTCTTC. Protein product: CASSLRGISNEQFF.

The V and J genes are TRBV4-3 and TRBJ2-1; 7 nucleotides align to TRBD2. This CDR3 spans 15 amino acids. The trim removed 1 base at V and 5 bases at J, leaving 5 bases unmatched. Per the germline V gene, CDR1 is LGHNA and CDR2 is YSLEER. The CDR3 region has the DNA TGCGCCAGCAGCCAAGGCAGACTAGCCCACAATGAGCAGTTCTTC. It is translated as CASSQGRLAHNEQFF.

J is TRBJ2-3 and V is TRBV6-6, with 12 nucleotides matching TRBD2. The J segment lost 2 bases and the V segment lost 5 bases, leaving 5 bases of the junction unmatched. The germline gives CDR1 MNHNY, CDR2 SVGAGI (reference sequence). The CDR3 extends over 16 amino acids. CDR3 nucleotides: TGTGCCAGCAGTCGATCTAGCGGGGGGGCCACAGATACGCAGTATTTT. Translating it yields CASSRSSGGATDTQYF.